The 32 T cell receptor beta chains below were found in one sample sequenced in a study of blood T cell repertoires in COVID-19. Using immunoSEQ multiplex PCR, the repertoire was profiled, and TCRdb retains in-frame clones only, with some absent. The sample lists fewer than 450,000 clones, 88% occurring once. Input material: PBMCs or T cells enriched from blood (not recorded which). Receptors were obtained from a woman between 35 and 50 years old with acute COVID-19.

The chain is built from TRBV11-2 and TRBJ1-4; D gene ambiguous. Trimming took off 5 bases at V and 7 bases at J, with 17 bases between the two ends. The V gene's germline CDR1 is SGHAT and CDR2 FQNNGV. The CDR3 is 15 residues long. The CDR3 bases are TGTGCCAGCAGCGAAAGTCGGGAAAACTTTGAAAAACTGTTTTTT. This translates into CASSESRENFEKLFF.

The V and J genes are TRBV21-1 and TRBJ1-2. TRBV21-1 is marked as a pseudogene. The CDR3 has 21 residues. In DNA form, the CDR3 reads TGTGCCAGCAGCTTCCCCCGCCATATCACAGGGAGGGGGGGGTCAAACTATGGCTACACCTTC. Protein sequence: CASSFPRHITGRGGSNYGYTF.

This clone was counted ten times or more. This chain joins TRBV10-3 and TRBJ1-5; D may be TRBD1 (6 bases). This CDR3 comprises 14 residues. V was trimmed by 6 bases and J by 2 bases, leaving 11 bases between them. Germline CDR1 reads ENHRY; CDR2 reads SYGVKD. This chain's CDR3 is CAIRDSRGNQPQHF. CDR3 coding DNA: TGTGCCATCAGGGACAGTAGGGGCAATCAGCCCCAGCATTTT.

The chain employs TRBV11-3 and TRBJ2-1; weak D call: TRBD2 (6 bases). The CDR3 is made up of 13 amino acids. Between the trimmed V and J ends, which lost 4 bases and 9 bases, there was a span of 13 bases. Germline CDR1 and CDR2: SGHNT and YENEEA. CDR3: CASSSGLGSEQFF. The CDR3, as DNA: TGTGCCAGCAGCTCGGGACTGGGGAGTGAGCAGTTCTTC.

The CDR3 DNA is TGTGCCAGCAGTGAGCGGGCTAGCGGGGCTTTAGGGGAGCAGTACTTC. It translates to CASSERASGALGEQYF. The chain couples TRBV2 to TRBJ2-7, with TRBD2 matching 9 bases. The CDR3 loop spans 16 amino acids. Germline assignment: CDR1 SNHLY and CDR2 FYNNEI. V shed 3 bases, J shed 7 bases, and the junction held 13 bases outside the gene matches.

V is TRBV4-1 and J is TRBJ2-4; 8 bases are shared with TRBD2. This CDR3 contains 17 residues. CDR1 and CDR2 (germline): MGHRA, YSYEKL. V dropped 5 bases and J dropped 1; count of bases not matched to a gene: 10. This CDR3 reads CASSAYSSGGAKNIQYF. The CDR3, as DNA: TGCGCCAGCAGCGCGTACTCGTCGGGGGGGGCCAAAAACATTCAGTACTTC.

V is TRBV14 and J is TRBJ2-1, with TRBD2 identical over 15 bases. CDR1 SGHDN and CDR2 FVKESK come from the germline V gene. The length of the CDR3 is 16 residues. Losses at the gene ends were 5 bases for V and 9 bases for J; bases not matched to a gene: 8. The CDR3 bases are TGTGCCAGCAGCTTACAAGGACTAGCGGGGGGGACTGAGCAGTTCTTC. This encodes CASSLQGLAGGTEQFF.

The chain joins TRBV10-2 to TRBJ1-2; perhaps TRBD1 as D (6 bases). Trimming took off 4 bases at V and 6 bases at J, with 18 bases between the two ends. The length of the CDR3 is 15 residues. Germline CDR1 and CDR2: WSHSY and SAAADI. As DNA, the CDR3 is TGCGCCAGCAGTGTGTCTTATCCAGGGGCCCATGGCTACACCTTC. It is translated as CASSVSYPGAHGYTF.

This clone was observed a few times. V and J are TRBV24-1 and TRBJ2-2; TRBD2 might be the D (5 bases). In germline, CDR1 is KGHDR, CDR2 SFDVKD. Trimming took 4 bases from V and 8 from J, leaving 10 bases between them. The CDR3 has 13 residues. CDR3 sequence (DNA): TGTGCCACCAGTGAACTAGAGCGGGGGGAGCTGTTTTTT. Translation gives CATSELERGELFF.

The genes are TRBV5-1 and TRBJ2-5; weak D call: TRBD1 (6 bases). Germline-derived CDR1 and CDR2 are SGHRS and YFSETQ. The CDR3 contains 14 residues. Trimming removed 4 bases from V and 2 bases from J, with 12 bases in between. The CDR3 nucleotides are TGCGCCAGCAGCCTCGGGACACCTCAAGAGACCCAGTACTTC. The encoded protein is CASSLGTPQETQYF.

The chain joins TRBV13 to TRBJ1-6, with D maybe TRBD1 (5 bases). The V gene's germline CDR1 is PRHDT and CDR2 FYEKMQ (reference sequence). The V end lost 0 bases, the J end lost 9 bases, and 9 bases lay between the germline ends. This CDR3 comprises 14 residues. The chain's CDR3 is CASSLGQGPSPLHF. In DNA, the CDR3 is TGTGCCAGCAGCTTAGGGCAGGGTCCTTCACCCCTCCACTTT.

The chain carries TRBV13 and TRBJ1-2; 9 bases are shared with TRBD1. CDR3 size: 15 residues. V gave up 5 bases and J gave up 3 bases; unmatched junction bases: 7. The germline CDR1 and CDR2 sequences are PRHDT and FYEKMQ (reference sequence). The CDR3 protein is CASSTDRGGYYGYTF. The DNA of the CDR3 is TGTGCCAGCAGCACGGACAGGGGCGGGTACTATGGCTACACCTTC. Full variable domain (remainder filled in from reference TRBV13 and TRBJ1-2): AAGVIQSPRHLIKEKRETATLKCYPIPRHDTVYWYQQGPGQDPQFLISFYEKMQSDKGSIPDRFSAQQFSDYHSELNMSSLELGDSALYFCASSTDRGGYYGYTFGSGTRLTVV.

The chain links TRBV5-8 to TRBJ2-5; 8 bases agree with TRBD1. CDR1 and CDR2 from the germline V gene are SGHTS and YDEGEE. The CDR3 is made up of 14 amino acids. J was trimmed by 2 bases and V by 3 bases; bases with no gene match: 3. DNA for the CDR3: TGTGCCAGCAGCTCTCGGGACAGGCAAGAGACCCAGTACTTC. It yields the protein CASSSRDRQETQYF. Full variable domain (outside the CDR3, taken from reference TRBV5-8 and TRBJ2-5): EAGVTQSPTHLIKTRGQQATLRCSPISGHTSVYWYQQALGLGLQFLLWYDEGEERNRGNFPPRFSGRQFPNYSSELNVNALELEDSALYLCASSSRDRQETQYFGPGTRLLVL.

The CDR3 sequence is CASSSQDEQYF. The DNA of the CDR3 is TGTGCCAGCAGCTCGCAGGACGAGCAGTACTTC. The J gene is TRBJ2-7, the V gene TRBV3-1 (or the pseudogene TRBV3-2); no clear D. Germline values: CDR1 LGHDT, CDR2 YNNKEL (reference sequence). This CDR3 comprises 11 residues. Trimming stripped 5 bases from V and 5 bases from J, with 7 bases between.

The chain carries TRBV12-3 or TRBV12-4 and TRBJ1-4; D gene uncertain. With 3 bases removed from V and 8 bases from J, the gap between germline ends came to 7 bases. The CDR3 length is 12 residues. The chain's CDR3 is CASSFPGEKLFF. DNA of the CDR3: TGTGCCAGCAGTTTCCCCGGGGAAAAACTGTTTTTT.

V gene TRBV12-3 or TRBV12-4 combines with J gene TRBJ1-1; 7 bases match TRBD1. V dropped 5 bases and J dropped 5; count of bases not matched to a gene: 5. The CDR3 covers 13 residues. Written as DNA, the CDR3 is TGTGCCAGCAGTCCCAGGGGGTTAACTGAAGCTTTCTTT. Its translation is CASSPRGLTEAFF.

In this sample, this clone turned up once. The CDR3 DNA reads as TGTGCCAGCAGCCAAGATCCCGGACAGGGGAACTATGGCTACACCTTC. Translation gives CASSQDPGQGNYGYTF. The chain couples TRBV3-1 (or the pseudogene TRBV3-2) to TRBJ1-2, with 9 positions matching TRBD1. The CDR3 is 16 amino acids. Germline V gene data show CDR1 as LGHDT and CDR2 as YNNKEL (reference sequence). V shed 0 bases and J 2 bases; nucleotides not matched to a gene: 4.

The chain's CDR3 is CASSYSFGTDEKLFF. The CDR3 DNA reads as TGTGCCAGCAGTTACTCTTTCGGGACAGATGAAAAACTGTTTTTT. The chain employs TRBV6-5 and TRBJ1-4; 7 nucleotides agree with TRBD1. CDR1 is MNHEY and CDR2 is SVGAGI in the germline V gene. The ends lost 0 bases at V and 6 bases at J; junction bases unmatched: 4. The CDR3 sequence is 15 residues long.

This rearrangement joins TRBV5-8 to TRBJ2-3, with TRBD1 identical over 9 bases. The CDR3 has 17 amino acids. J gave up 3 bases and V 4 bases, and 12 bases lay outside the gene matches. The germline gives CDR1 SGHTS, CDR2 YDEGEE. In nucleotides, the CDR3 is TGTGCCAGCAGCCCGCTCTTGACAGGGGGTTCAACAGATACGCAGTATTTT. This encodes CASSPLLTGGSTDTQYF.

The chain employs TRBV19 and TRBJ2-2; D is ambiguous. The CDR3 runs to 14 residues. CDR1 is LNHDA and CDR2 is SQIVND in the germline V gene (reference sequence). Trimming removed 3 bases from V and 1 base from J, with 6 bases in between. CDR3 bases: TGTGCCAGTAGTATCTCAGGGAACACCGGGGAGCTGTTTTTT. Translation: CASSISGNTGELFF.

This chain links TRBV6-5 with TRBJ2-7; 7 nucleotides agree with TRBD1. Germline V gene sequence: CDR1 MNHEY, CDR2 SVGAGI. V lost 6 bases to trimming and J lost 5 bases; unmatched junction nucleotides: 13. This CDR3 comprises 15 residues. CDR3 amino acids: CASRALDRARDEQYF. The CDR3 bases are TGTGCCAGCAGGGCTCTTGACAGGGCCAGAGACGAGCAGTACTTC.

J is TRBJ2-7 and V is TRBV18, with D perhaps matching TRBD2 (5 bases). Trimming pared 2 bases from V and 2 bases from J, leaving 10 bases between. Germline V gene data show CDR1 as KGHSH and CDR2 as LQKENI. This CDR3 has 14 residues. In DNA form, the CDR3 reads TGTGCCAGCTCACCAGGGAGCGGCCCCTACGAGCAGTACTTC. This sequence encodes CASSPGSGPYEQYF.

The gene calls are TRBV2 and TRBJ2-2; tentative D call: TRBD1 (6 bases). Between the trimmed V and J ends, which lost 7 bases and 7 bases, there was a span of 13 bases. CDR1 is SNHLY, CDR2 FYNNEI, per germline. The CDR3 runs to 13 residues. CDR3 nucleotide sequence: TGTGCCAGCACAACCCAGGGGCTCGGGGAGCTGTTTTTT. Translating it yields CASTTQGLGELFF.

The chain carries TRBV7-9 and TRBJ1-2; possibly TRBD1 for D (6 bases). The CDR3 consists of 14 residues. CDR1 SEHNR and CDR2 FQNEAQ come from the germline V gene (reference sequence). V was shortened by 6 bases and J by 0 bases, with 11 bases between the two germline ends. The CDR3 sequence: CASRQGRTNYGYTF. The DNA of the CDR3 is TGTGCCAGCAGGCAGGGGAGAACTAACTATGGCTACACCTTC.

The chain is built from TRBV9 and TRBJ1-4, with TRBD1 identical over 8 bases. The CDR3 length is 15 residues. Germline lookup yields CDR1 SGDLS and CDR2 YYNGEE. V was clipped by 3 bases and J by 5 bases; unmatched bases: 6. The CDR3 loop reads CASSEGRTGNEKLFF. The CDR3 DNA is TGTGCCAGCAGCGAAGGGAGGACAGGGAATGAAAAACTGTTTTTT. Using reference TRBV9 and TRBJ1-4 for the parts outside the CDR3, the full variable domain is DSGVTQTPKHLITATGQRVTLRCSPRSGDLSVYWYQQSLDQGLQFLIQYYNGEERAKGNILERFSAQQFPDLHSELNLSSLELGDSALYFCASSEGRTGNEKLFFGSGTQLSVL.

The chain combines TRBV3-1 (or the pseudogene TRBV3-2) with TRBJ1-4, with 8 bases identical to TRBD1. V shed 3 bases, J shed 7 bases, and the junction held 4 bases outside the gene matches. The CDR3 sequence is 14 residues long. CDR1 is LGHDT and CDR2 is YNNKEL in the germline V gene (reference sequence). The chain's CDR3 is CASSHYDRGEKLFF. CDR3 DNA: TGTGCCAGCAGCCACTATGACAGGGGTGAAAAACTGTTTTTT.

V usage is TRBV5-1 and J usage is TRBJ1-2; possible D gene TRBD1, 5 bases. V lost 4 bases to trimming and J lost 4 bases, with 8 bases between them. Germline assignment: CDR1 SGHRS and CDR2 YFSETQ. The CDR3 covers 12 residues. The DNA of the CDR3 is TGCGCCAGCAGCATCGACAGCTATGGCTACACCTTC. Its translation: CASSIDSYGYTF.

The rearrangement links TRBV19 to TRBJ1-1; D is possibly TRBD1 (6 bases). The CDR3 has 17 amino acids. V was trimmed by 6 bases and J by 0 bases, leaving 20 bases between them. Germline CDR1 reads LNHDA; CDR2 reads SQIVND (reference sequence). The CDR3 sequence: CASSLDRRWNVNTEAFF. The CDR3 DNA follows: TGTGCCAGTAGCCTTGACAGGAGATGGAATGTGAACACTGAAGCTTTCTTT. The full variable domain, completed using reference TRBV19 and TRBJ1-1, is DGGITQSPKYLFRKEGQNVTLSCEQNLNHDAMYWYRQDPGQGLRLIYYSQIVNDFQKGDIAEGYSVSREKKESFPLTVTSAQKNPTAFYLCASSLDRRWNVNTEAFFGQGTRLTVV.

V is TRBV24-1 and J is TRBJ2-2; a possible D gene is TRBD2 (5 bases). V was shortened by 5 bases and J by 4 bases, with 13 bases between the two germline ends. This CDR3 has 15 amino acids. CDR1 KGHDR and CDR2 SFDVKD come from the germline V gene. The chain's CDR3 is CATSGGRRGTGELFF. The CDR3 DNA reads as TGTGCCACCAGTGGTGGGAGACGGGGCACCGGGGAGCTGTTTTTT.

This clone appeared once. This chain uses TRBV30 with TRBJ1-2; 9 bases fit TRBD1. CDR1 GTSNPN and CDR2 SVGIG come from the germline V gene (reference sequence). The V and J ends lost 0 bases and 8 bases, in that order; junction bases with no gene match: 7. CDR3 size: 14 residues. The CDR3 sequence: CAWSVLQGAQGYTF. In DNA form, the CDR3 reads TGTGCCTGGAGTGTCTTACAGGGGGCGCAGGGCTACACCTTC.

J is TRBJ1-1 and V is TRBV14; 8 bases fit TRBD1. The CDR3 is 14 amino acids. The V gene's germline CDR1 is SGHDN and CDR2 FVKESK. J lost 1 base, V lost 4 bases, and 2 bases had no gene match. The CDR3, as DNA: TGTGCCAGCAGCCGGACAGGGAAGAACACTGAAGCTTTCTTT. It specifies CASSRTGKNTEAFF.

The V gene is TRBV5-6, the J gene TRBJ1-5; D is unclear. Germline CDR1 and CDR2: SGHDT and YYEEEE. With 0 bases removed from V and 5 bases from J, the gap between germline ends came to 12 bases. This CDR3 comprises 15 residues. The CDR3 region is CASSLGPTSYQPQHF. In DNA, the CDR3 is TGTGCCAGCAGCTTGGGGCCCACCTCTTATCAGCCCCAGCATTTT.